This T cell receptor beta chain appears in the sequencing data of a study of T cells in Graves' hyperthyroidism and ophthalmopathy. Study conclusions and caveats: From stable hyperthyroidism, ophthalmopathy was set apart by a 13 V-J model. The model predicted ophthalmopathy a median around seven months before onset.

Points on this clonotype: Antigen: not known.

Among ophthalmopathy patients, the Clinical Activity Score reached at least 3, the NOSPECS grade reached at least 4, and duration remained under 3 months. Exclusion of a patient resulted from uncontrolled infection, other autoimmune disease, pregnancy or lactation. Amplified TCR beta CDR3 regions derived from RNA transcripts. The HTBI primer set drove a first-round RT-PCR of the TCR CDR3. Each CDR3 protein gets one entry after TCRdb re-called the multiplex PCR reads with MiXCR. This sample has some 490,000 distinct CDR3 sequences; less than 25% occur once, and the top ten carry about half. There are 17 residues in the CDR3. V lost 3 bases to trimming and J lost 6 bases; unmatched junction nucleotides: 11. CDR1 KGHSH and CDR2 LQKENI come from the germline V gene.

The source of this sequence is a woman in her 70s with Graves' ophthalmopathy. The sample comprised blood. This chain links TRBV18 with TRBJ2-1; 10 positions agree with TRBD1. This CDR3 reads CASSPPGQGIGLNEQFF. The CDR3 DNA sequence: TGTGCCAGCTCACCGCCGGGACAGGGGATTGGGCTCAATGAGCAGTTCTTC.